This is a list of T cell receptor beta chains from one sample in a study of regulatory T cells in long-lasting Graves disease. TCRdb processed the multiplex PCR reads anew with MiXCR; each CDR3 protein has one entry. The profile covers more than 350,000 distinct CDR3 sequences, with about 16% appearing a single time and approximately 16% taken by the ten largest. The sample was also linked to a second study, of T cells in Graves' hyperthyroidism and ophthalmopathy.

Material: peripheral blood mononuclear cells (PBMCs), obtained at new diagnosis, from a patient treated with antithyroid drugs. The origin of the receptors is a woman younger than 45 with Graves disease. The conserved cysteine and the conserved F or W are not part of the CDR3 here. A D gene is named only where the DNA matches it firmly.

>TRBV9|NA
ASSNEGYNEQF
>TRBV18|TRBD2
ASSSGLAAPVDTQY
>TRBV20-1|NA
SATRGPGNQPQH
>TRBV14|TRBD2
ASSQDSASGYNEQF
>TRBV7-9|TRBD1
ASSLSAGTGTNEQF
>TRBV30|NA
AWSRGTFNEQY
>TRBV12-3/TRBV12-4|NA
ASSLRFTGVNEQF
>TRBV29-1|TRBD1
SVIKGQYGYT
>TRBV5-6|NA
ASSLKQTEETQY
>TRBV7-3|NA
ASSLEAISNQPQH
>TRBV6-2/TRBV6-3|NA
ASARSRSYEQY
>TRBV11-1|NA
ASSPWVAEIPDTQY
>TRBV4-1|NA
ASSQVGGRGTEAF
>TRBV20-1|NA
SARRQGSLNEQF
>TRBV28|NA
ASSSRGKMQY
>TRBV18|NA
ASSPMDRLHFYEQY
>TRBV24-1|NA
ATSAGLYGTQY
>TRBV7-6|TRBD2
ASSRLGGTSAAEQY
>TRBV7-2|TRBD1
ASSLTLRTGGRNEQY
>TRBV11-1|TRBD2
ASSFYDGRALNEQF
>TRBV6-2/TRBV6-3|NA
ASSYRRVGGSQY
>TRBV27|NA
ASSFDRINQPQH
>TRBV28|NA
ASTTNLHNEQF
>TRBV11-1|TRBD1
ASSFDRGAEAF
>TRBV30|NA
AWSVGGGSNSPLH
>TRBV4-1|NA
ASSHTARATNQPQH
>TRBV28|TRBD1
ASSLSPGTGLFKVVRGNNEQF
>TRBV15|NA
ATSRPRNIQY
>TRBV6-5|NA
ASSYIGVGDLMNTEAF
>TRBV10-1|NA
AYLVGNTIY
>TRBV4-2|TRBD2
ASSESGITDTQY
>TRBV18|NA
ASSPPRFPNTEAF
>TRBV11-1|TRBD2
ASSRGTSGGVNMETQY
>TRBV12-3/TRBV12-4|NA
ASSRLRDYGYT
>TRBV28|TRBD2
ASSPSAGRVSDTQY
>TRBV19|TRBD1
ASSLDRDMNTEAF
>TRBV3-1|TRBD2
ASSPPGLAGNTGELF
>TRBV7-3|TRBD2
ASSLPGGALNEQF
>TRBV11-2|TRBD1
ASSLKFGTGTSSSGNTIY
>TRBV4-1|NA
ASSQTKDRSPGYT
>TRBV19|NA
ASSIQGSPNIQY
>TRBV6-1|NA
ASGDAGASYEQY
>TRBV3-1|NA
ASSQEGAQETQY
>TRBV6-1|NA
ASTDSFTDTQY
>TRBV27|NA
ASSLVLGGKTEAF
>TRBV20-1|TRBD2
SATGLAATDTQY
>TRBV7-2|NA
ASSLTPSRATNTGELF
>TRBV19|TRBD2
ASSSMTSGRPGGQF
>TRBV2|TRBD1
ASSATGEQPQH
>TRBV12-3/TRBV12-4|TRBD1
ASSEDRVDQPQH
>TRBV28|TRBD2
ASSLSVGGASEQY
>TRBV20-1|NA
SARGRDSNSYEQY
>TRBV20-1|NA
SANLGSTDTQY
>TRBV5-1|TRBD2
ASSFGLAEYYEQY